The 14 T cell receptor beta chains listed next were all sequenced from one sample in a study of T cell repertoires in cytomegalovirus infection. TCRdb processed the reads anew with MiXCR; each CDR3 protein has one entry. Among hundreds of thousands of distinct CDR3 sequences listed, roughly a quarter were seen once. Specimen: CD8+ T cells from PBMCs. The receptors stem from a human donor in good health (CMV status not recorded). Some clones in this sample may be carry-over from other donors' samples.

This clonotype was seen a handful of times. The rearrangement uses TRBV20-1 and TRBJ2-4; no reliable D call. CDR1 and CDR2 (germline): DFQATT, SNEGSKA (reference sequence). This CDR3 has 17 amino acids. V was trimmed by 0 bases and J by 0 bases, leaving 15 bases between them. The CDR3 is CSARDVEKPEAKNIQYF. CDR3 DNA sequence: TGCAGTGCTAGAGATGTCGAGAAACCCGAAGCCAAAAACATTCAGTACTTC.

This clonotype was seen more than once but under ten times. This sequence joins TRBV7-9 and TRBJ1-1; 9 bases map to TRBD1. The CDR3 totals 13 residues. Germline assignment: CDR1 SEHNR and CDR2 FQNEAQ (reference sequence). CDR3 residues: CGGTGIMNTEAFF. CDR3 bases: TGTGGAGGGACAGGGATCATGAACACTGAAGCTTTCTTT. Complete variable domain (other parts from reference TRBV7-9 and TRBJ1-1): DTGVSQNPRHKITKRGQNVTFRCDPISEHNRLYWYRQTLGQGPEFLTYFQNEAQLEKSRLLSDRFSAERPKGSFSTLEIQRTEQGDSAMYLCGGTGIMNTEAFFGQGTRLTVV.

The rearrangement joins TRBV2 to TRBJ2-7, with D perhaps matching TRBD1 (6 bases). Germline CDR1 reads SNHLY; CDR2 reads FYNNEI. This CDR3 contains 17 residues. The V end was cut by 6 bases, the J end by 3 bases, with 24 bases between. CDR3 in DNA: TGTGCCAGCAGAATCCGAGCGCCATGGCAGGGGAACTACGAGCAGTACTTC. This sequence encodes CASRIRAPWQGNYEQYF.

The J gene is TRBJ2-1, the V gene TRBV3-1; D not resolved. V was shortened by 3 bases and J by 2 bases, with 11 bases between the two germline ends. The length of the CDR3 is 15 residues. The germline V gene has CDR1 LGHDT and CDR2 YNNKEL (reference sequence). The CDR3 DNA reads TGTGCCAGCAGCCACCTGCCCGACCCCTACAATGAGCAGTTCTTC. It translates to CASSHLPDPYNEQFF.

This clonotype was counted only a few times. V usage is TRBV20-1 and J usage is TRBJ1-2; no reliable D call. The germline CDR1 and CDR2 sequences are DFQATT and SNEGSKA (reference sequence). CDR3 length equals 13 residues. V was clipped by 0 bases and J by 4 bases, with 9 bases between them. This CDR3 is CSARDPSTYGYTF. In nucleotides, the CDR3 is TGCAGTGCTAGAGATCCCAGTACCTATGGCTACACCTTC.

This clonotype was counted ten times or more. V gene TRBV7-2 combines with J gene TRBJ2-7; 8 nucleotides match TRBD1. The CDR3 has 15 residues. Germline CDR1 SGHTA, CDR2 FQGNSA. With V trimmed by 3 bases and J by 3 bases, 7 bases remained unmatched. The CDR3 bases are TGTGCCAGCAGCTTTGGGACAGGATACCTCTACGAGCAGTACTTC. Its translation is CASSFGTGYLYEQYF.

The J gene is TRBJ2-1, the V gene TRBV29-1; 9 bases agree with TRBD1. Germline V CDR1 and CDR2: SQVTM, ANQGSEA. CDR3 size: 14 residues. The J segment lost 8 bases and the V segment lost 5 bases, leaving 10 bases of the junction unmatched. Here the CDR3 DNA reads TGCAGCGTTTTTTCCGGGACAGGGCCCCATGAGCAGTTCTTC. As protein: CSVFSGTGPHEQFF.

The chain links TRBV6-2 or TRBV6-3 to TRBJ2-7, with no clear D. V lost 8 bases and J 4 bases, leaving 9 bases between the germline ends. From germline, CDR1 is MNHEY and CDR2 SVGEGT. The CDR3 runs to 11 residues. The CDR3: CASGGRYEQYV. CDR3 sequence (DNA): TGTGCCAGCGGTGGCAGATACGAGCAGTACGTC.

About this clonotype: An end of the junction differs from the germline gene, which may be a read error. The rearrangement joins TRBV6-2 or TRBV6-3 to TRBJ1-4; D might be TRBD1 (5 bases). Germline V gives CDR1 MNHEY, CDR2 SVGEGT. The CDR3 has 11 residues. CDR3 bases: TGTGCCAGCAGTTACGGTGGACAATCGGTTTTT. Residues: CASSYGGQSVF.

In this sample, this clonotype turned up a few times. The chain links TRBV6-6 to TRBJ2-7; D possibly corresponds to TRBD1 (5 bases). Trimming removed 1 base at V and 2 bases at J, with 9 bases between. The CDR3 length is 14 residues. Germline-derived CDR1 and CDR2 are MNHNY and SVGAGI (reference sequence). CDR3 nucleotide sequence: TGTGCCAGCAGTTACTTTACAGGCACCTACGAGCAGTACTTC. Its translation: CASSYFTGTYEQYF.

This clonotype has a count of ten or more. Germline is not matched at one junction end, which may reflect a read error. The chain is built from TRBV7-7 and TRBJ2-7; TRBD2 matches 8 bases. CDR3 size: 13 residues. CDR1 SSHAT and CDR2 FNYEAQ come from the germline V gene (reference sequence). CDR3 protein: CASSRAGAEEQYF. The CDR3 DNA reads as TGTGCTAGCAGCAGAGCGGGGGCGGAGGAGCAGTACTTC.

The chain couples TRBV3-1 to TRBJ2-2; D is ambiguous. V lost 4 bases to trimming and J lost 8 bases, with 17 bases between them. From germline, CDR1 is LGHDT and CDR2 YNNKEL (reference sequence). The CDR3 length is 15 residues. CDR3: CASSPTYLAWGELFF. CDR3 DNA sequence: TGTGCCAGCAGCCCCACCTACTTGGCCTGGGGGGAGCTGTTTTTT.

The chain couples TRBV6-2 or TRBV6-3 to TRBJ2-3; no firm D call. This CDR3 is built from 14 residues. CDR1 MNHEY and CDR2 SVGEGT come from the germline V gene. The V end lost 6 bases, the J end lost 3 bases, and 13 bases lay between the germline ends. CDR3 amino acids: CASSHGKITDTQYF. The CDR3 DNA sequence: TGTGCCAGCAGCCACGGAAAGATTACAGATACGCAGTATTTT.

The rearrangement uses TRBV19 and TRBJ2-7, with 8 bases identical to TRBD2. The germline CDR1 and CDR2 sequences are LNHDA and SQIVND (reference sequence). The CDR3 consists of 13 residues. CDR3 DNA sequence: TGTGCACTGTCTAGCGGGTTGGCCTACGAGCAGTACTTC. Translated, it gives CALSSGLAYEQYF. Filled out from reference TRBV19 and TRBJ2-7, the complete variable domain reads DGGITQSPKYLFRKEGQNVTLSCEQNLNHDAMYWYRQDPGQGLRLIYYSQIVNDFQKGDIAEGYSVSREKKESFPLTVTSAQKNPTAFYLCALSSGLAYEQYFGPGTRLTVT.